This T cell receptor (beta chain) appears in the sequencing data of a study of control samples from healthy donors and cancer patients. Germline V gene lookup returns CDR1 SQVTM and CDR2 ANQGSEA. The CDR3 totals 14 residues. With 2 bases removed from V and 6 bases from J, the gap between germline ends came to 14 bases. Assay used: immunoSEQ multiplex PCR; TCRdb lists only in-frame clones, some missing. The sample holds more than 95,000 clones; roughly 84% are singletons and the top ten take 8% to 9%. The receptor was derived from a man aged 40-55 years in good health. Sequenced material: blood. V gene TRBV29-1 combines with J gene TRBJ2-1, with D possibly matching TRBD1 (6 bases). The CDR3 sequence: CSVEPGRGINEQFF. The CDR3 region has the DNA TGCAGCGTTGAACCGGGCAGGGGAATCAATGAGCAGTTCTTC.